What follows is one TCR beta chain and its context. Its antigen is unknown. Produced via immunoSEQ multiplex PCR; TCRdb's table is partial and in-frame only. The repertoire holds 40,000 to 55,000 clones, 70% to 80% seen once, with approximately 2.4% in the top ten. This entry comes from a study of radiotherapy plus CTLA-4 blockade in lung cancer. Study as a whole: Patients showed objective responses in 15% to 20% of cases, and disease control was achieved by about 31%. Study observations and caveats: The best predictor of response was reported to be early blood T cell clone dynamics, with interferon-beta.

CDR3 length: 20 amino acids. Germline CDR1 SNHLY, CDR2 FYNNEI. V lost 7 bases and J lost 4; bases outside the gene matches: 21. Here the sequenced sample was peripheral blood, taken from a patient treated with radiotherapy plus ipilimumab. The chain joins TRBV2 to TRBJ2-2; 10 nucleotides agree with TRBD2. This clonotype originated in a human donor with non-small cell lung cancer whose response to radiotherapy plus ipilimumab could not be evaluated. The CDR3 sequence is CASTAPLGLAGAPSTGELFF. The CDR3 nucleotides are TGTGCCAGCACCGCACCTTTAGGGCTAGCGGGGGCCCCAAGCACCGGGGAGCTGTTTTTT.